This T cell receptor beta chain originates from a study of technical replicates of blood from a few donors. Clones were read by immunoSEQ multiplex PCR, and TCRdb kept only the in-frame ones, dropping some. Among about 66,000 clones, roughly 90% were seen once, and the ten largest hold 4.6%. V dropped 1 base and J dropped 5 bases, with 14 bases sitting between them. This CDR3 contains 14 residues. Germline CDR1 is SQVTM and CDR2 is ANQGSEA. The sample comprised PBMCs. V is TRBV29-1 and J is TRBJ2-5, with unresolved D. The source of this sequence is a human donor in good health. Some clones in this sample may be carry-over from other donors' samples. The CDR3 DNA reads TGCAGCGTTGAAGGCAGTCTTGGTTGGGAGACCCAGTACTTC. This gives the protein CSVEGSLGWETQYF.